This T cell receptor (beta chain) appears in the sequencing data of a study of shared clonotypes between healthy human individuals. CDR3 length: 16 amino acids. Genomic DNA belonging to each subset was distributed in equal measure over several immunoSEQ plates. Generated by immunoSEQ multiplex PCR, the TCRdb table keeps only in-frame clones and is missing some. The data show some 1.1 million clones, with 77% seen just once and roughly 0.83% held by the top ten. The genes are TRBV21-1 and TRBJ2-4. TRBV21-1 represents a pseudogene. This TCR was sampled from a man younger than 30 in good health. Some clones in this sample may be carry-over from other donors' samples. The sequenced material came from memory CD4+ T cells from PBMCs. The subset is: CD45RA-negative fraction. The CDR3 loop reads CASSKVPGLAKNIQYF. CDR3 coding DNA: TGTGCCAGCAGCAAAGTTCCGGGCCTAGCCAAAAACATTCAGTACTTC.